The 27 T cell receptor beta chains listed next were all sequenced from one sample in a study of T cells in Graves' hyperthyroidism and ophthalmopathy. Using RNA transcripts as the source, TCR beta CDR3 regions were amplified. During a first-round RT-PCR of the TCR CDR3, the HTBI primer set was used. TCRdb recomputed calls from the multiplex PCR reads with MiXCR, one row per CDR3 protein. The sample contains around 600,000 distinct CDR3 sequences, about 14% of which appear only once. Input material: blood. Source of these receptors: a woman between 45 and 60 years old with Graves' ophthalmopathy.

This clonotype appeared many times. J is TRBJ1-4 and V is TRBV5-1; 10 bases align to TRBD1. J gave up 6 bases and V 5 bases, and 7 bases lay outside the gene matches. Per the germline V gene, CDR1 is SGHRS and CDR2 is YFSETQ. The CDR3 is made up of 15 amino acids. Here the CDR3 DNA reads TGCGCCAGCAGTTCGTCCGGGACAGGGGATGAAAAACTGTTTTTT. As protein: CASSSSGTGDEKLFF.

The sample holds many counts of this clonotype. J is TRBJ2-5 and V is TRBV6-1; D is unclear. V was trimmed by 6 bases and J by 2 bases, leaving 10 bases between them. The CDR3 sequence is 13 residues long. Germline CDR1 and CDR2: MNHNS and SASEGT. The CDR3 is CASSRDLQETQYF. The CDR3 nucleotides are TGTGCCAGCAGCCGAGACTTACAAGAGACCCAGTACTTC.

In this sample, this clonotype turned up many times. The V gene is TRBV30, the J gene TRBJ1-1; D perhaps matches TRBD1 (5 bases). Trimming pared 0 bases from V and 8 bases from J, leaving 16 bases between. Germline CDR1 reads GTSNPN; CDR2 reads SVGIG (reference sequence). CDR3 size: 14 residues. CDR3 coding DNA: TGTGCCTGGAGTGTAACTATTTGGGGCGGGGAAGCTTTCTTT. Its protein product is CAWSVTIWGGEAFF. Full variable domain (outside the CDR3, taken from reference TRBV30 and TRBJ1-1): SQTIHQWPATLVQPVGSPLSLECTVEGTSNPNLYWYRQAAGRGLQLLFYSVGIGQISSEVPQNLSASRPQDRQFILSSKKLLLSDSGFYLCAWSVTIWGGEAFFGQGTRLTVV.

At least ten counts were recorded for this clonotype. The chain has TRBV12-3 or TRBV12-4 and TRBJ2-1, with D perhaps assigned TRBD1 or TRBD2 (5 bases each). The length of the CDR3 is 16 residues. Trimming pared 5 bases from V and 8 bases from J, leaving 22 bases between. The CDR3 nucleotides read TGTGCCAGCAGTCCCCAGGGTGGAGGAGAGTGGGATGAGCAGTTCTTC. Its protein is CASSPQGGGEWDEQFF.

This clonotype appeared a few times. CDR3 loop: CASSYPAGGYTDTQYF. CDR3 DNA: TGTGCCAGCAGTTACCCCGCGGGAGGGTACACAGATACGCAGTATTTT. The V and J genes are TRBV6-2 or TRBV6-3 and TRBJ2-3, with 9 bases lining up with TRBD2. The CDR3 totals 16 residues. J gave up 2 bases and V 2 bases, and 5 bases lay outside the gene matches. The V gene's germline CDR1 is MNHEY and CDR2 SVGEGT.

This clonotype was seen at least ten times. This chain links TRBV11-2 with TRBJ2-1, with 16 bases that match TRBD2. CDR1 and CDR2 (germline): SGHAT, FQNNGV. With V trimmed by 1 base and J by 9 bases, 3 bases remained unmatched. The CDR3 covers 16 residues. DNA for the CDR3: TGTGCCAGCAGCTTAGTAGGGACTAGCGGGAGGGGTGAGCAGTTCTTC. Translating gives CASSLVGTSGRGEQFF.

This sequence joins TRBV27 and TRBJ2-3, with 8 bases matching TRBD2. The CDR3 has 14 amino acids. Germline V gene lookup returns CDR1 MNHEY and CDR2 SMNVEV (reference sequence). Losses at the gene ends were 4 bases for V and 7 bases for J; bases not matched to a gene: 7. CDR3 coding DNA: TGTGCCAGCAGTTCGCGGCTAGCGGGTCATACGCAGTATTTT. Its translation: CASSSRLAGHTQYF.

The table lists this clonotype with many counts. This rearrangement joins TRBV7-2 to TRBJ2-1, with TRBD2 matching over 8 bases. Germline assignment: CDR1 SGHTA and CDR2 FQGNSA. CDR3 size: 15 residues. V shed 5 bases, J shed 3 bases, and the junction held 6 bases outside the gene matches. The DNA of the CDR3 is TGTGCCAGCAGCCCAGGGCGGGAGGTCTACAATGAGCAGTTCTTC. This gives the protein CASSPGREVYNEQFF.

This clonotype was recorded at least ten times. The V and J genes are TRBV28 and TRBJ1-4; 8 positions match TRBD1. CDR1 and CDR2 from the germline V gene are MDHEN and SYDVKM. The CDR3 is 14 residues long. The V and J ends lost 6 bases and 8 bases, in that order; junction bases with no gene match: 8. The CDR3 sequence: CASRTGTGGEKLFF. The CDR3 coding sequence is TGTGCCAGCAGAACCGGGACAGGAGGCGAAAAACTGTTTTTT.

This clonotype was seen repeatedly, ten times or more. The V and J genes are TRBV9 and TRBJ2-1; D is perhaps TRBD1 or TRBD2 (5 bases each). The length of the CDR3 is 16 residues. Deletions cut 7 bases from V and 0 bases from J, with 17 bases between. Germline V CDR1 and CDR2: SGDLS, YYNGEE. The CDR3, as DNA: TGTGCCAGCGGTCCACTGGGACCCAGCTCCTACAATGAGCAGTTCTTC. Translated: CASGPLGPSSYNEQFF.

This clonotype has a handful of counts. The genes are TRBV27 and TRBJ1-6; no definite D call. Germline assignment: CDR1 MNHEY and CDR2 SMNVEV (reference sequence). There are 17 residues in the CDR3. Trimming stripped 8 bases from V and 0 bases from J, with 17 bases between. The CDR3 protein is CASGGIRVSSYNSPLHF. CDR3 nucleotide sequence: TGTGCCAGCGGTGGAATAAGGGTCAGCTCCTATAATTCACCCCTCCACTTT.

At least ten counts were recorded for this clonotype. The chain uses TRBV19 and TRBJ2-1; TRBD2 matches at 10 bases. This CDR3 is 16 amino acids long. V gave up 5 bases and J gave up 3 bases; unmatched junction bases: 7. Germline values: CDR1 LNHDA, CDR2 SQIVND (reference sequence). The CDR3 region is CASSLQIAGGYNEQFF. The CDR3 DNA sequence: TGTGCCAGTAGTCTCCAAATAGCGGGAGGCTACAATGAGCAGTTCTTC. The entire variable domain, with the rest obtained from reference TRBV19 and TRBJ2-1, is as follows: DGGITQSPKYLFRKEGQNVTLSCEQNLNHDAMYWYRQDPGQGLRLIYYSQIVNDFQKGDIAEGYSVSREKKESFPLTVTSAQKNPTAFYLCASSLQIAGGYNEQFFGPGTRLTVL.

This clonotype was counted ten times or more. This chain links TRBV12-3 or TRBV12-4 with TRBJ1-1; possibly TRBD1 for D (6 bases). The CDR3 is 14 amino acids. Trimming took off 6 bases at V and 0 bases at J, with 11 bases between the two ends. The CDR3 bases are TGTGCCAGCAGACTGACAGGAATGAACACTGAAGCTTTCTTT. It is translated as CASRLTGMNTEAFF.

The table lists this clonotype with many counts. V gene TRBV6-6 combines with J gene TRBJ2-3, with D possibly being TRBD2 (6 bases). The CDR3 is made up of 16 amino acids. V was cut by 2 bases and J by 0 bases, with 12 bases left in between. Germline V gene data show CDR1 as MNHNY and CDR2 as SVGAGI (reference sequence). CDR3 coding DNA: TGTGCCAGCAGTTACGGGTCGGGACTGAGCACAGATACGCAGTATTTT. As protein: CASSYGSGLSTDTQYF.

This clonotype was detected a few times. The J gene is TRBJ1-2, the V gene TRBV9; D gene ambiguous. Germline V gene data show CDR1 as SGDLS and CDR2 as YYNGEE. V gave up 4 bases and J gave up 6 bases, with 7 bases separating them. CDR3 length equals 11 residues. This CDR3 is CASSSRDGYTF. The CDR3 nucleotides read TGTGCCAGCAGCTCCCGGGATGGCTACACCTTC.

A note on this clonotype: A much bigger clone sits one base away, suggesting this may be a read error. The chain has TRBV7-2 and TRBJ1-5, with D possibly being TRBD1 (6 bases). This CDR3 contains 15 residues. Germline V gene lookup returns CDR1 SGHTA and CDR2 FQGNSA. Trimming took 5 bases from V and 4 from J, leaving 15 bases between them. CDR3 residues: CASSVRGGDNQPQHF. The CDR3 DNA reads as TGTGCCAGCAGCGTTAGGGGGGGGGATAATCAGCCCCAGCATTTT.

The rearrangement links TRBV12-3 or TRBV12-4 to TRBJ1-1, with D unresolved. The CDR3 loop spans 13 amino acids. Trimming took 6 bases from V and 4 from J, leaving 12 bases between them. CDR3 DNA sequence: TGTGCCAGCAGCCGTCCATTTACCACTGAAGCTTTCTTT. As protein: CASSRPFTTEAFF.

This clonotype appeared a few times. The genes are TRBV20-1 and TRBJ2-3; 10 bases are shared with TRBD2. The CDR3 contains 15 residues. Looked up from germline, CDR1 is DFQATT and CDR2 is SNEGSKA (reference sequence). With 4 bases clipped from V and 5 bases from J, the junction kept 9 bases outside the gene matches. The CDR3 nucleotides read TGCAGTGCTACAAGCGGGAGGGCCTGGTTAGATACGCAGTATTTT. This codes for CSATSGRAWLDTQYF.

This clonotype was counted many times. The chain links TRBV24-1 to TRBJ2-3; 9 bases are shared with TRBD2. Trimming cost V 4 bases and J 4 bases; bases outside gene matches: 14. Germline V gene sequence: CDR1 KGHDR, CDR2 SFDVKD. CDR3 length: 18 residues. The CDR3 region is CATSERGPLAGFPDTQYF. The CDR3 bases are TGTGCCACCAGTGAGCGAGGCCCCCTAGCGGGATTCCCAGATACGCAGTATTTT.

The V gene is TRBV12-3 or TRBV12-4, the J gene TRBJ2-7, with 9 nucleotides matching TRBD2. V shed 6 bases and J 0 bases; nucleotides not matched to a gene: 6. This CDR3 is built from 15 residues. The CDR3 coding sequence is TGTGCCAGCAGATCTCGGACTAGCGACTCCTACGAGCAGTACTTC. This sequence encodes CASRSRTSDSYEQYF.

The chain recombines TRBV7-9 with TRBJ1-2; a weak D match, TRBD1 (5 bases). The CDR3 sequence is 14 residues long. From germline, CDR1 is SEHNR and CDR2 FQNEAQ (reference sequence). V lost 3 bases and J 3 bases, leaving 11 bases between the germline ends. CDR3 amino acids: CASSLGGSDYGYTF. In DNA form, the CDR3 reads TGTGCCAGCAGCTTGGGGGGGAGTGACTATGGCTACACCTTC.

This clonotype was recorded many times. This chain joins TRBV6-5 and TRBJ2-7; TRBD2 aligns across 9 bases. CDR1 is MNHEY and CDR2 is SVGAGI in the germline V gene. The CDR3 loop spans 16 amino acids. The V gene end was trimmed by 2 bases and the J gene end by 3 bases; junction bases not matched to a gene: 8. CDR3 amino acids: CASSYVRPSGDYEQYF. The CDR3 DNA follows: TGTGCCAGCAGTTACGTGCGGCCTAGCGGGGACTACGAGCAGTACTTC.

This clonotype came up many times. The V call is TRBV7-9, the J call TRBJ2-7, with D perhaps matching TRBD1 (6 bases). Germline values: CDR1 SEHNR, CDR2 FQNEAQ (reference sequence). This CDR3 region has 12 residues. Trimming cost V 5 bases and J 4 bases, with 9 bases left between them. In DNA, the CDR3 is TGTGCCAGCAGCCCAGACAGGTACGAGCAGTACTTC. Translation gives CASSPDRYEQYF.

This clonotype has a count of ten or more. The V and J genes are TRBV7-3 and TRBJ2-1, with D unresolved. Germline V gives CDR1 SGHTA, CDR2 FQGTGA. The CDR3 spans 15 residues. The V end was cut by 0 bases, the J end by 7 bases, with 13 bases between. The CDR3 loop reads CASSLTSAELNEQFF. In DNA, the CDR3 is TGTGCCAGCAGCTTAACGTCGGCAGAGTTAAATGAGCAGTTCTTC.

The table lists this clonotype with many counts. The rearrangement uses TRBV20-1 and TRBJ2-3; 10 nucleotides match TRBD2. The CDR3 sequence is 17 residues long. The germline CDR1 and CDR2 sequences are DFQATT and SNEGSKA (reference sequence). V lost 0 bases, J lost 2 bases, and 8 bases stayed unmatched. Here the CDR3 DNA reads TGCAGTGCTAGAGATCTCCTAGCGGGAGCCAACACAGATACGCAGTATTTT. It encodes CSARDLLAGANTDTQYF.

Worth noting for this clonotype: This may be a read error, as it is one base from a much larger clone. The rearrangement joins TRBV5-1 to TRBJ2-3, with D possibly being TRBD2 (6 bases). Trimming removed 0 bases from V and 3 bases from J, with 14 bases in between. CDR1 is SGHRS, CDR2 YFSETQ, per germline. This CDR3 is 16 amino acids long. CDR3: CASSLVSQRVTDTQYF. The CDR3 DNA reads TGCGCCAGCAGCTTGGTTTCCCAGCGGGTAACAGATACGCAGTATTTT. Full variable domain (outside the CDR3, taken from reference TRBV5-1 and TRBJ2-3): KAGVTQTPRYLIKTRGQQVTLSCSPISGHRSVSWYQQTPGQGLQFLFEYFSETQRNKGNFPGRFSGRQFSNSRSEMNVSTLELGDSALYLCASSLVSQRVTDTQYFGPGTRLTVL.

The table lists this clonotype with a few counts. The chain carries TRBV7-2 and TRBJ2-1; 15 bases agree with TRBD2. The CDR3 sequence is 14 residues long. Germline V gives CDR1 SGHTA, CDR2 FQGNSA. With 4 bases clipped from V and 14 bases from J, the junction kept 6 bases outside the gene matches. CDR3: CASSSWTSGRAKFF. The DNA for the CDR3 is TGTGCCAGCAGCTCCTGGACTAGCGGGAGGGCGAAGTTCTTC. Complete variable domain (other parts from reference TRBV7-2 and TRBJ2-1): GAGVSQSPSNKVTEKGKDVELRCDPISGHTALYWYRQSLGQGLEFLIYFQGNSAPDKSGLPSDRFSAERTGGSVSTLTIQRTQQEDSAVYLCASSSWTSGRAKFFGPGTRLTVL.